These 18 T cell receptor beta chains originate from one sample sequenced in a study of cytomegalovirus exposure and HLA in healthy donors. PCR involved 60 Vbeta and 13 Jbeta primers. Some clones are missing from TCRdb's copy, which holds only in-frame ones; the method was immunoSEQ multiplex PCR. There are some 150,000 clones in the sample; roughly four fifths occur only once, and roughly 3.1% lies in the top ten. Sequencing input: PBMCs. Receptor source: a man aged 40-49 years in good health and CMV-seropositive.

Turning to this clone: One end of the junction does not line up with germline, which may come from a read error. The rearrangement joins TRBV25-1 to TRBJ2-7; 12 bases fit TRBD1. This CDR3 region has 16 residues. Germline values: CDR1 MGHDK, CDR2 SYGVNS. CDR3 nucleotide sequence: TGTACCAGCAGTGAATTAGGGGACAGGGGGCGCGTTGGGCAGTACTTC. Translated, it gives CTSSELGDRGRVGQYF.

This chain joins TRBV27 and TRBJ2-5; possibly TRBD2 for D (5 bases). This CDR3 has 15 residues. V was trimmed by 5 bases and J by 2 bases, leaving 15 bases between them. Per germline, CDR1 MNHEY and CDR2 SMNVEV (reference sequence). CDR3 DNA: TGTGCCAGCAGTAGACAACGACGGGGACAAGAGACCCAGTACTTC. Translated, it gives CASSRQRRGQETQYF.

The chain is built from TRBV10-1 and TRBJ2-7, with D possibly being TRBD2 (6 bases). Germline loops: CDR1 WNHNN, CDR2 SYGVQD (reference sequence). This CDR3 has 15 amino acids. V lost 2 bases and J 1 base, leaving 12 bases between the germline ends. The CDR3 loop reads CASSEMAGKSYEQYF. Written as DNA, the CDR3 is TGCGCCAGCAGTGAGATGGCGGGAAAATCCTACGAGCAGTACTTC.

CDR3: CASSSRRNSYEQYF. For the CDR3, the DNA is TGTGCCAGCAGCTCTAGACGGAACTCCTACGAGCAGTACTTC. The chain carries TRBV11-2 and TRBJ2-7; D remains ambiguous. The CDR3 has 14 residues. Trimming took 4 bases from V and 0 from J, leaving 10 bases between them. CDR1 SGHAT and CDR2 FQNNGV come from the germline V gene. Full variable domain (rest looked up from reference TRBV11-2 and TRBJ2-7): EAGVAQSPRYKIIEKRQSVAFWCNPISGHATLYWYQQILGQGPKLLIQFQNNGVVDDSQLPKDRFSAERLKGVDSTLKIQPAKLEDSAVYLCASSSRRNSYEQYFGPGTRLTVT.

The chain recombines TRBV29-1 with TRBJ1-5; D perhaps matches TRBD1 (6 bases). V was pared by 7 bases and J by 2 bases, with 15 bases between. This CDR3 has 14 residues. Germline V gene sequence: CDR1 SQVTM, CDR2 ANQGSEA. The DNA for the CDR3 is TGCAGCGCTACAACAGGGATAGGCAATCAGCCCCAGCATTTT. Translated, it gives CSATTGIGNQPQHF.

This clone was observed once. The CDR3 region is CASSPLFLQGRNTGELFF. CDR3 coding DNA: TGTGCCAGCTCACCTCTTTTCCTACAGGGGAGGAACACCGGGGAGCTGTTTTTT. The chain recombines TRBV18 with TRBJ2-2; 7 bases align to TRBD1. With 3 bases clipped from V and 1 base from J, the junction kept 11 bases outside the gene matches. CDR1 KGHSH and CDR2 LQKENI come from the germline V gene. The CDR3 runs to 18 residues.

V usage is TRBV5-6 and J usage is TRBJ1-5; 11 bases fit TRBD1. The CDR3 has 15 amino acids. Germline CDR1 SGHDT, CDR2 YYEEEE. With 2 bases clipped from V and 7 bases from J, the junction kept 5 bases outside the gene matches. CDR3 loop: CASSFGQGAGQPQHF. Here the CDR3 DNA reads TGTGCCAGCAGCTTTGGACAGGGGGCCGGGCAGCCCCAGCATTTT.

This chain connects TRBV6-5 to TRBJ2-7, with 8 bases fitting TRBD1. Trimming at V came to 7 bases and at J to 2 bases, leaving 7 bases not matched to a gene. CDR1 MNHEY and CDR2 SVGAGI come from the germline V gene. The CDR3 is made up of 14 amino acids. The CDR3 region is CASNKDRAPYEQYF. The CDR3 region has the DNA TGTGCCAGCAACAAGGACAGGGCTCCCTACGAGCAGTACTTC.

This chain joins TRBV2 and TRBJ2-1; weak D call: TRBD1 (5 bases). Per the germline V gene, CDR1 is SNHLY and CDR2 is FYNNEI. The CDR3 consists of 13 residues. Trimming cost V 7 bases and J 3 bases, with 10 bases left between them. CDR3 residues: CASMQGSYNEQFF. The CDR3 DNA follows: TGTGCCAGCATGCAGGGAAGCTACAATGAGCAGTTCTTC.

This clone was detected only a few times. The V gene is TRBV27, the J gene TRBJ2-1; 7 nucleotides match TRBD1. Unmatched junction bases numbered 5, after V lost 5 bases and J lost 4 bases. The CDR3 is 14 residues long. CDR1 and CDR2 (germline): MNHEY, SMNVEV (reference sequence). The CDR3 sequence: CASSPTTGYNEQFF. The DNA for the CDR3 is TGTGCCAGCAGTCCGACGACAGGGTACAATGAGCAGTTCTTC.

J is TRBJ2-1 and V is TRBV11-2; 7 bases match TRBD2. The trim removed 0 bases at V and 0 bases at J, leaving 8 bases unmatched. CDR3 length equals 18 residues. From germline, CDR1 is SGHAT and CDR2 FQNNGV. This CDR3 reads CASSLENQRGSSYNEQFF. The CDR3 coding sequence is TGTGCCAGCAGCTTAGAGAACCAGCGGGGAAGCTCCTACAATGAGCAGTTCTTC.

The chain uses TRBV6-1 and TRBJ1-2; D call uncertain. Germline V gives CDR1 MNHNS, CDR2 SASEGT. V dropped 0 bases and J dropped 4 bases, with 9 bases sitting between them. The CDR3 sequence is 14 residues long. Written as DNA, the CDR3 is TGTGCCAGCAGTGAAGCGCTACTGATCTATGGCTACACCTTC. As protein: CASSEALLIYGYTF.

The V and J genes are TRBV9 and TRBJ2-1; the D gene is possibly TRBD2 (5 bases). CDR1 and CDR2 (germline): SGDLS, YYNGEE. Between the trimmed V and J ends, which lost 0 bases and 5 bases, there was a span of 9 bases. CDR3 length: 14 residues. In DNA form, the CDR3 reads TGTGCCAGCAGCGTAGTGGGGAGTAACAATGAGCAGTTCTTC. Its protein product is CASSVVGSNNEQFF.

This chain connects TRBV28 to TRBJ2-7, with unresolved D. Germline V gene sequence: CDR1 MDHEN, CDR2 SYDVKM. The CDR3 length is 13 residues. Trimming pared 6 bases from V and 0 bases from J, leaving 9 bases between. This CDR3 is CASSLSSSYEQYF. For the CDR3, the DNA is TGTGCCAGCAGCTTGTCGAGCTCCTACGAGCAGTACTTC.

CDR3 nucleotide sequence: TGTGCCAGCAGCTTGGAACAGGGGGGAAACACCATATATTTT. Its translation: CASSLEQGGNTIYF. The chain carries TRBV5-6 and TRBJ1-3, with 7 bases matching TRBD1. CDR3 length equals 14 residues. Germline values: CDR1 SGHDT, CDR2 YYEEEE. V was clipped by 0 bases and J by 4 bases; unmatched bases: 1.

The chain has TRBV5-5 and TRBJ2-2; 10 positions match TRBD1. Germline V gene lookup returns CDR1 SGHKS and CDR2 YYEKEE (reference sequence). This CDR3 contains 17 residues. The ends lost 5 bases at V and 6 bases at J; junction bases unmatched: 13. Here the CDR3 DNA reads TGTGCCAGCAGTAGTGGACAGGGGGGGTTTCGGGCCGGGGAGCTGTTTTTT. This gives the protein CASSSGQGGFRAGELFF. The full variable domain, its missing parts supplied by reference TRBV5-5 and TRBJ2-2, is DAGVTQSPTHLIKTRGQQVTLRCSPISGHKSVSWYQQVLGQGPQFIFQYYEKEERGRGNFPDRFSARQFPNYSSELNVNALLLGDSALYLCASSSGQGGFRAGELFFGEGSRLTVL.

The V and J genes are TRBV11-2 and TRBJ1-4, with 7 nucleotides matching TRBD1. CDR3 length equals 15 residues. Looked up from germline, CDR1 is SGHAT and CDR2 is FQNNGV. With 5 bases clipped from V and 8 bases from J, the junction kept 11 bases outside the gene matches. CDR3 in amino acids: CASSVNTGAGEKLFF. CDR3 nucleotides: TGTGCCAGCAGCGTAAATACAGGGGCAGGGGAAAAACTGTTTTTT.

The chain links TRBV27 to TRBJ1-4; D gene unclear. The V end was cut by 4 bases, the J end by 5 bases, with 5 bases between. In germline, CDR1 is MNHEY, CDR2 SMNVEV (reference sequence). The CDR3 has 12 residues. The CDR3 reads CASSSQNEKLFF. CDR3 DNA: TGTGCCAGCAGTTCCCAGAATGAAAAACTGTTTTTT.